This TCR beta chain was documented in a study of CD8 T cells in ankylosing spondylitis. Points from the study as a whole: What appeared characteristic of ankylosing spondylitis blood was a TCR beta motif of fewer than ten highly homologous variants.

This clonotype appeared once. Its matching antigen is unknown. CDR3 length equals 14 residues. Germline V gene data show CDR1 as SGHTA and CDR2 as FQGNSA. J lost 7 bases, V lost 3 bases, and 8 bases had no gene match. Via MiXCR, TCRdb re-called the 5' RACE reads, giving one row per CDR3 protein. This table has about 800,000 distinct CDR3 sequences, roughly 12% appearing once. This sequence was found in a male donor with ankylosing spondylitis. J is TRBJ2-7 and V is TRBV7-2; 8 bases agree with TRBD1. Sequencing was done on a sample of blood, either unsorted or a sorted T cell fraction (not recorded which). The CDR3: CASSFLQGAREQYF. CDR3 in DNA: TGTGCCAGCAGCTTCCTGCAGGGGGCGCGGGAGCAGTACTTC.